This T cell receptor (beta chain) was documented in a study of T cells of healthy individuals. TCRdb re-called the 5' RACE reads with MiXCR, one entry per CDR3 protein. The sample holds 55,000 to 65,000 distinct CDR3 sequences, under 20% seen once. This clonotype was observed many times. This CDR3 is built from 20 residues. J gave up 0 bases and V 4 bases, and 20 bases lay outside the gene matches. Germline-derived CDR1 and CDR2 are MNHEY and SVGEGT. This sequence joins TRBV6-2 or TRBV6-3 and TRBJ1-1; 7 bases line up with TRBD1. The source of this sequence is a human donor in good health. The CDR3 protein is CASSSGGSDGGEKMNTEAFF. The CDR3 nucleotides are TGTGCCAGCAGTTCAGGGGGGAGTGACGGGGGCGAGAAAATGAACACTGAAGCTTTCTTT.